This T cell receptor (beta chain) was documented in a study of blood T cell repertoires in COVID-19. The CDR3 has 16 amino acids. Germline values: CDR1 LNHNV, CDR2 YYDKDF (reference sequence). The J segment lost 5 bases and the V segment lost 0 bases, leaving 9 bases of the junction unmatched. In the authors' workflow: Counts of nucleated cells, estimated from reference gene primer amplification, were obtained. The method was immunoSEQ multiplex PCR; TCRdb's version includes in-frame clones alone and lacks a portion of them. V and J calls and clone size are as listed in that table; D and trimming were resolved from the DNA. The data show approximately 140,000 clones, 87% seen once.

The chain combines TRBV15 with TRBJ2-7; TRBD1 matches 8 bases. The sequenced material came from peripheral blood. The TCR was taken from a woman aged 55-75 years with active or convalescent COVID-19. DNA for the CDR3: TGTGCCACCAGCAGAGATTACGGACAGGGATACGACGAGCAGTACTTC. Amino acid sequence: CATSRDYGQGYDEQYF.